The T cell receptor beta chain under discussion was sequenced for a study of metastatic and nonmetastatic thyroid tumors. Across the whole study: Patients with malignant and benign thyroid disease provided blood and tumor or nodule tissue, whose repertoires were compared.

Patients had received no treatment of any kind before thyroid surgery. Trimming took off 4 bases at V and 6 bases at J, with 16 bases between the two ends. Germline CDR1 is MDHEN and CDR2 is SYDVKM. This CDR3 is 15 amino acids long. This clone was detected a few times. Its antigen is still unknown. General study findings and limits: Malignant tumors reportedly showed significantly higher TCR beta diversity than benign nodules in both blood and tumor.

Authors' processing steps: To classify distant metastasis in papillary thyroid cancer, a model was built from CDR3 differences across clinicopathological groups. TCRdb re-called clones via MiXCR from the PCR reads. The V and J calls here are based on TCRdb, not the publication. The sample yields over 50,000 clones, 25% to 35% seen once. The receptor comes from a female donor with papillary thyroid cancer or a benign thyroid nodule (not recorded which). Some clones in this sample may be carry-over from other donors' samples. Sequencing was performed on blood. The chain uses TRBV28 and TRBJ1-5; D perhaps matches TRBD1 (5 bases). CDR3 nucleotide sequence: TGTGCCAGCAGTTCCCCGGGGGAAGGGAGTCAGCCCCAGCATTTT. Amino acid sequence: CASSSPGEGSQPQHF. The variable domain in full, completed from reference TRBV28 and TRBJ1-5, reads DVKVTQSSRYLVKRTGEKVFLECVQDMDHENMFWYRQDPGLGLRLIYFSYDVKMKEKGDIPEGYSVSREKKERFSLILESASTNQTSMYLCASSSPGEGSQPQHFGDGTRLSIL.